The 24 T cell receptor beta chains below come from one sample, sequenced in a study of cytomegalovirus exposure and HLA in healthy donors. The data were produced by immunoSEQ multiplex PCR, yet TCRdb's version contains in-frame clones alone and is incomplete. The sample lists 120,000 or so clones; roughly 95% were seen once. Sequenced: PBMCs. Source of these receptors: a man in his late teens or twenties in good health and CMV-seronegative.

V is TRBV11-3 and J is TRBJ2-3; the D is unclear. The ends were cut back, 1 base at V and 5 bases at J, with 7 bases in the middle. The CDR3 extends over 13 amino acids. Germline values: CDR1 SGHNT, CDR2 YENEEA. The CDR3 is CASSLGLVDTQYF. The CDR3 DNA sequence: TGTGCCAGCAGCTTAGGTCTCGTAGATACGCAGTATTTT.

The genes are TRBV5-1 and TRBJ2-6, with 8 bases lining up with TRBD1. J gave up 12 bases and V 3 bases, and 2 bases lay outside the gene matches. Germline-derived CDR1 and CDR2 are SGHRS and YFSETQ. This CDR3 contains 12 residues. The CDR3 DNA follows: TGCGCCAGCAGCTACGGGACAGGCGTCCTGACTTTC. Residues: CASSYGTGVLTF.

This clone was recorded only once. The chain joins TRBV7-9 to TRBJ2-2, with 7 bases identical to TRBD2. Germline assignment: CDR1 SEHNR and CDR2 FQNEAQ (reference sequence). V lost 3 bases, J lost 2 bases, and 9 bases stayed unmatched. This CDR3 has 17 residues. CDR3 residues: CASSFEPAAGNTGELFF. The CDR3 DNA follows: TGTGCCAGCAGCTTTGAGCCCGCAGCGGGAAACACCGGGGAGCTGTTTTTT.

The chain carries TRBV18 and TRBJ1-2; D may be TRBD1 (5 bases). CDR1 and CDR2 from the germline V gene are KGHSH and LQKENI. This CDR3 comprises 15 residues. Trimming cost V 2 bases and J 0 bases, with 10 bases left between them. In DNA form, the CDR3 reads TGTGCCAGCTCACCAATTCAGGGTACTAACTATGGCTACACCTTC. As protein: CASSPIQGTNYGYTF.

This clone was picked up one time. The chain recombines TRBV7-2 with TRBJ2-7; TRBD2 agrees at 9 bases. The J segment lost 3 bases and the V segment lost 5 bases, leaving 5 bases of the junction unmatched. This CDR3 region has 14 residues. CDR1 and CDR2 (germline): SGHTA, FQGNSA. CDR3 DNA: TGTGCCAGCAGCAGGGAGCGGGAGGTCTACGAGCAGTACTTC. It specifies CASSREREVYEQYF.

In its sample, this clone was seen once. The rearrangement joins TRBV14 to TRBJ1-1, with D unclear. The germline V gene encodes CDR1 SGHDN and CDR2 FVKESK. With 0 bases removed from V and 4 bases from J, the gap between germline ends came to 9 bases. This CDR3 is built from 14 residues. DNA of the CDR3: TGTGCCAGCAGCCAAGACGCGGGTACCACTGAAGCTTTCTTT. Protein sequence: CASSQDAGTTEAFF.

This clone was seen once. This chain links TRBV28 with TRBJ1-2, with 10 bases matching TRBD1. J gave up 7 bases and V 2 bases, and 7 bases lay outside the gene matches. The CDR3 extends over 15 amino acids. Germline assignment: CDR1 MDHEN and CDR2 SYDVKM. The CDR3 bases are TGTGCCAGCAGTTTAATCGGGACAGGGGCCTCTGGCTACACCTTC. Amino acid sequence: CASSLIGTGASGYTF.

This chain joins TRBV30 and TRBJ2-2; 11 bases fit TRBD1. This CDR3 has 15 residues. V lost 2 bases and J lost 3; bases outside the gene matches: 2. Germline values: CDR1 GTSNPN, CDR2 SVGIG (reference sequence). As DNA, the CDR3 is TGTGCCTGGAGTACGGGACAGGGGGACACCGGGGAGCTGTTTTTT. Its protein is CAWSTGQGDTGELFF.

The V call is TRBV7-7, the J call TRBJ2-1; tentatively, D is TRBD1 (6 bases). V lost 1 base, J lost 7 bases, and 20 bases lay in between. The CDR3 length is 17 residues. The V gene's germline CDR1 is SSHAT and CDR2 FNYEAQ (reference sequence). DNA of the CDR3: TGTGCCAGCAGCTTAGGTGTCCAGGGGATACTTGGAAATGAGCAGTTCTTC. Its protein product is CASSLGVQGILGNEQFF.

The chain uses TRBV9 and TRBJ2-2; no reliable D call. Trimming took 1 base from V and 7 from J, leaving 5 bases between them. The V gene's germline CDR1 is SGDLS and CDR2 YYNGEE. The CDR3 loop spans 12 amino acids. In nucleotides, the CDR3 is TGTGCCAGCAGCGTAACCGGCGGGGAGCTGTTTTTT. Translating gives CASSVTGGELFF.

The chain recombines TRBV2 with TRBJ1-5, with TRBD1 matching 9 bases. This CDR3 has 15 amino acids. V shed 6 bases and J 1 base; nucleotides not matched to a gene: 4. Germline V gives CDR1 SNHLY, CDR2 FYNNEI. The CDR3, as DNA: TGTGCCAGCAGCGCGACAGGGGGGAGCAATCAGCCCCAGCATTTT. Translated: CASSATGGSNQPQHF.

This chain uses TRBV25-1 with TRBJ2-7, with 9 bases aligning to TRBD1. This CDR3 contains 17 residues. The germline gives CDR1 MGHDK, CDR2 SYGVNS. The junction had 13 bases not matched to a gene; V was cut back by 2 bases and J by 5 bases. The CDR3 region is CASSESLLDRGSNEQYF. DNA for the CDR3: TGTGCCAGCAGTGAAAGCCTTTTGGACAGGGGATCCAACGAGCAGTACTTC.

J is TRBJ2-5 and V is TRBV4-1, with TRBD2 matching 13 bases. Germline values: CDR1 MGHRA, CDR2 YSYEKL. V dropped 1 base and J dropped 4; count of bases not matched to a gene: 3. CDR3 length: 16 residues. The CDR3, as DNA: TGCGCCAGCAGCCAAGGGGGACTAGCGGGACTAGAGACCCAGTACTTC. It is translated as CASSQGGLAGLETQYF.

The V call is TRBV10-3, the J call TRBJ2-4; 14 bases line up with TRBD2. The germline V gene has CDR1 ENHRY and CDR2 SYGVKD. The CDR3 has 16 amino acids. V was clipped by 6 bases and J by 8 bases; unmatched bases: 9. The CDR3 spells CAIRPGLAGEGDIQYF. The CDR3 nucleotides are TGTGCCATCAGGCCGGGACTAGCGGGAGAGGGAGACATTCAGTACTTC.

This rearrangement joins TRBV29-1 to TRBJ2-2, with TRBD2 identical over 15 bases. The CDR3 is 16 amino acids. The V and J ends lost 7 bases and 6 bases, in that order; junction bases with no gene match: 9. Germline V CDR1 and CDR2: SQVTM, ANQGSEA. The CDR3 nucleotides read TGCAGCGCCATCGGACTAGCGGGAGGGTGGCCCGGGGAGCTGTTTTTT. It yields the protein CSAIGLAGGWPGELFF.

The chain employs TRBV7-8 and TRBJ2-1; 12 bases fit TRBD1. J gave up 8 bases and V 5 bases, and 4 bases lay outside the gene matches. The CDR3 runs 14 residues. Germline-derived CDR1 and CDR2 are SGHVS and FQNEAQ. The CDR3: CASSGDRGRDEQFF. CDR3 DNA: TGTGCCAGCAGCGGGGACAGGGGGCGTGATGAGCAGTTCTTC.

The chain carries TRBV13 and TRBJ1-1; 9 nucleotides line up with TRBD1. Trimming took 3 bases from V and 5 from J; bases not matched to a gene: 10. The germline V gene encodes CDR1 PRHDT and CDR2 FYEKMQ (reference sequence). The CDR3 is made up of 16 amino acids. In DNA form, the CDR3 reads TGTGCCAGCAGCTTTACAGCCAACAGGGGGCTAACTGAAGCTTTCTTT. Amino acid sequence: CASSFTANRGLTEAFF.

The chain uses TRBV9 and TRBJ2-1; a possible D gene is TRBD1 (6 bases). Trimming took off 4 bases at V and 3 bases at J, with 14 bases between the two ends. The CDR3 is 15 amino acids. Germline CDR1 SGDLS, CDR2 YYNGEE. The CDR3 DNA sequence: TGTGCCAGCAGCCCCGGGCAGGGGAGCTACAATGAGCAGTTCTTC. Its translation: CASSPGQGSYNEQFF.

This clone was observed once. CDR3: CAISEQGARSFF. The DNA of the CDR3 is TGTGCCATCAGTGAGCAGGGGGCGAGGTCTTTCTTT. The chain recombines TRBV10-3 with TRBJ1-1; TRBD1 agrees at 8 bases. CDR1 and CDR2 (germline): ENHRY, SYGVKD. V was pared by 2 bases and J by 12 bases, with 5 bases of the junction left unmatched. The CDR3 spans 12 residues.

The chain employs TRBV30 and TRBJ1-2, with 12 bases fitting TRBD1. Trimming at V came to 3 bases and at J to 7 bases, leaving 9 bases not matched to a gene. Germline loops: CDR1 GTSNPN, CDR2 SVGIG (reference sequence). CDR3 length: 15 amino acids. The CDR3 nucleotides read TGTGCCTGGAGAATGCCGGGACAGGGGGCGCGTGGCTACACCTTC. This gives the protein CAWRMPGQGARGYTF.

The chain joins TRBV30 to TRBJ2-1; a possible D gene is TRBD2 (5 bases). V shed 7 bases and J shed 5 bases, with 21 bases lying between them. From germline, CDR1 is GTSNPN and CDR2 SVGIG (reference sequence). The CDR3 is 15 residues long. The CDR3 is CASPMEAAYNNEQFF. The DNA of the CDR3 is TGTGCCTCCCCAATGGAAGCGGCTTACAACAATGAGCAGTTCTTC. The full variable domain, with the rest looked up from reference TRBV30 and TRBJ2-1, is SQTIHQWPATLVQPVGSPLSLECTVEGTSNPNLYWYRQAAGRGLQLLFYSVGIGQISSEVPQNLSASRPQDRQFILSSKKLLLSDSGFYLCASPMEAAYNNEQFFGPGTRLTVL.

DNA of the CDR3: TGTGCCAGCAGTTTAGGGGGGTTTGGGGCCAACGTCCTGACTTTC. This encodes CASSLGGFGANVLTF. The genes are TRBV28 and TRBJ2-6; D is perhaps TRBD2 (6 bases). Germline V gene sequence: CDR1 MDHEN, CDR2 SYDVKM. The CDR3 spans 15 residues. Trimming took off 2 bases at V and 3 bases at J, with 8 bases between the two ends. Using reference TRBV28 and TRBJ2-6 for the parts outside the CDR3, the full variable domain is DVKVTQSSRYLVKRTGEKVFLECVQDMDHENMFWYRQDPGLGLRLIYFSYDVKMKEKGDIPEGYSVSREKKERFSLILESASTNQTSMYLCASSLGGFGANVLTFGAGSRLTVL.

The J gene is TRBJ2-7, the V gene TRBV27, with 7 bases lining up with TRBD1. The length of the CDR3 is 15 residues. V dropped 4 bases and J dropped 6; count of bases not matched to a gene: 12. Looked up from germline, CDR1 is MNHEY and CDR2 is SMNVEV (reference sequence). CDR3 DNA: TGTGCCAGCAGTTCGACAGGGACCTCTCGGGCCGAGCAGTACTTC. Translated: CASSSTGTSRAEQYF.

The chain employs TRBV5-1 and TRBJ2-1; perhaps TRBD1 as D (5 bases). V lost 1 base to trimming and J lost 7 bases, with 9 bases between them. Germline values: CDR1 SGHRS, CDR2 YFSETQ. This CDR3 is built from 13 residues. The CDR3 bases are TGCGCCAGCAGCTTGATTTCAGGGAATGAGCAGTTCTTC. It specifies CASSLISGNEQFF.